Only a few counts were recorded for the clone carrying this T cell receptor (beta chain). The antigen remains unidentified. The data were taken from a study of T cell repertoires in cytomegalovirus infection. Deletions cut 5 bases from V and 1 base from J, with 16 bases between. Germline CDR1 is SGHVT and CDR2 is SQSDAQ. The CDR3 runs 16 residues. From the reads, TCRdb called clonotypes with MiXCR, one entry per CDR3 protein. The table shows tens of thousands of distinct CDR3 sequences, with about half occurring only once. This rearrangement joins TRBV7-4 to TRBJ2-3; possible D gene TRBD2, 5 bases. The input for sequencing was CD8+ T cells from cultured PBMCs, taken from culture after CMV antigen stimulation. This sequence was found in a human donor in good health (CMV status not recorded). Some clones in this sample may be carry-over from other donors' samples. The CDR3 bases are TGTGCCAGCAGCCCAGATCTCGGGGTTGGCACAGATACGCAGTATTTT. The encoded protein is CASSPDLGVGTDTQYF.